The entry that follows covers one TCR beta chain sequence. The data were taken from a study of blood T cell repertoires in COVID-19. In germline, CDR1 is SQVTM, CDR2 ANQGSEA. V lost 7 bases and J lost 4, with 19 bases in between. This CDR3 has 14 residues. Some clones are missing from TCRdb's copy, which holds only in-frame ones; the method was immunoSEQ multiplex PCR. The sample lists approximately 90,000 clones, around 84% occurring once. The sequenced sample was peripheral blood. This chain links TRBV29-1 with TRBJ1-2; D possibly corresponds to TRBD1 (6 bases). This clonotype was obtained from a man older than 75 with acute or convalescent COVID-19. The CDR3 DNA is TGCAGCGGGACCAACTACGGGACAAGCTATGGCTACACCTTC. The encoded protein is CSGTNYGTSYGYTF.